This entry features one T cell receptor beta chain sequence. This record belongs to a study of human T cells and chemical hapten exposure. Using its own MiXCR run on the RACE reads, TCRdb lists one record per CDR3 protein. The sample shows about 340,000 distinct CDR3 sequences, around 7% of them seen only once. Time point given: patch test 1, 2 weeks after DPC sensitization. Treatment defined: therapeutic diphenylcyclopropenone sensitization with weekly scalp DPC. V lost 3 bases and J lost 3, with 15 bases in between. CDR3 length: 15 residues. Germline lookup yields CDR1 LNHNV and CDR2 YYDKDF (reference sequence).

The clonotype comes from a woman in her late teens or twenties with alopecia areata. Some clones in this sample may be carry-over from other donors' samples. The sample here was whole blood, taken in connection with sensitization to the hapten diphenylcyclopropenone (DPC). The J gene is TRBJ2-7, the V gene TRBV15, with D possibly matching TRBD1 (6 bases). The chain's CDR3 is CATSSRAGQSYEQYF. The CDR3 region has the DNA TGTGCCACCAGCAGCCGAGCCGGACAGAGCTACGAGCAGTACTTC.